The source of this TCR beta chain is a study of PD-L1 blockade in urothelial cancer. Using immunoSEQ multiplex PCR, the repertoire was profiled, and TCRdb retains in-frame clones only, with some absent. The table records tens of thousands of clones, roughly 90% of them present only once. The CDR3 consists of 14 residues. The V and J ends lost 7 bases and 7 bases, in that order; junction bases with no gene match: 12. The germline CDR1 and CDR2 sequences are SGHDT and YYEEEE. Noted time point: pretreatment peripheral blood. The TCR originated in a woman over 75 with urothelial cancer. The sample consisted of PBMCs, taken around atezolizumab (anti-PD-L1) treatment. This chain uses TRBV5-6 with TRBJ1-2; 8 bases align to TRBD1. CDR3 DNA sequence: TGTGCCAGCGGAGGACAGGGAATATGGAGTGGCTACACCTTC. Its protein is CASGGQGIWSGYTF.